Listed here are 23 T cell receptor beta chains from one sample, sequenced in a study of shared clonotypes between healthy human individuals. TCRdb keeps only in-frame clones here, not all; method: immunoSEQ multiplex PCR. The sample has over 750,000 clones, around 96% seen once. Naive CD8 cells lacked CD45RO, underwent positive selection for CCR7 and left out terminally differentiated effector memory CD45RA+ cells. Sequencing input: naive CD8+ T cells sorted from blood. The receptor set was obtained from a man aged 25-40 years in good health.

This chain links TRBV5-1 with TRBJ2-3; D uncertain. This CDR3 contains 16 residues. Germline CDR1 is SGHRS and CDR2 is YFSETQ. Trimming removed 6 bases at V and 1 base at J, with 18 bases between. The CDR3 bases are TGCGCCAGCACCGAAACCACCGCAGGAGGCACAGATACGCAGTATTTT. It codes for CASTETTAGGTDTQYF.

The chain couples TRBV5-5 to TRBJ1-2; D unresolved. Germline V gene sequence: CDR1 SGHKS, CDR2 YYEKEE (reference sequence). The CDR3 runs to 15 residues. Deletions cut 3 bases from V and 8 bases from J, with 20 bases between. The DNA of the CDR3 is TGTGCCAGCAGCTGGGCATTGGGTGGCGGCCGCGGCTACACCTTC. Translation gives CASSWALGGGRGYTF.

This chain uses TRBV30 with TRBJ2-7; 7 bases match TRBD2. CDR1 is GTSNPN, CDR2 SVGIG, per germline (reference sequence). CDR3 size: 11 residues. CDR3 DNA: TGTGCGGCGGGACTATATTACGAGCAGTACTTC. It is translated as CAAGLYYEQYF.

CDR3 region: CASSLAPPGPEAFF. DNA for the CDR3: TGTGCCAGCAGCTTGGCACCCCCAGGGCCTGAAGCTTTCTTT. The chain is built from TRBV5-8 and TRBJ1-1; D possibly corresponds to TRBD1 (5 bases). Germline CDR1 reads SGHTS; CDR2 reads YDEGEE. V lost 0 bases and J lost 6, with 12 bases in between. CDR3 size: 14 residues.

The gene calls are TRBV28 and TRBJ2-7; D unclear. V was clipped by 2 bases and J by 2 bases, with 7 bases between them. CDR1 is MDHEN and CDR2 is SYDVKM in the germline V gene. The CDR3 sequence is 13 residues long. This CDR3 is CASSLIRTYEQYF. The CDR3 bases are TGTGCCAGCAGTTTAATCAGGACCTACGAGCAGTACTTC.

V and J are TRBV11-2 and TRBJ2-3; perhaps TRBD2 as D (6 bases). There are 17 residues in the CDR3. The germline gives CDR1 SGHAT, CDR2 FQNNGV. The ends were cut back, 0 bases at V and 2 bases at J, with 15 bases in the middle. CDR3 coding DNA: TGTGCCAGCAGCTTAGATCTAGCGACCCGGGACACAGATACGCAGTATTTT. Its translation is CASSLDLATRDTDTQYF.

With regard to this clone: Distinct nucleotide sequences in the sample also encode this CDR3. The J gene is TRBJ2-3, the V gene TRBV6-5; perhaps TRBD1 as D (6 bases). CDR1 MNHEY and CDR2 SVGAGI come from the germline V gene. The CDR3 loop spans 13 amino acids. Trimming took 3 bases from V and 4 from J, leaving 8 bases between them. The CDR3 sequence is CASSYSGADTQYF. The CDR3 coding sequence is TGTGCCAGCAGTTATTCAGGGGCAGATACGCAGTATTTT.

The CDR3, as DNA: TGTGCCAGCAGCCAGGGGTCCTCCTACAATGAGCAGTTCTTC. Its protein product is CASSQGSSYNEQFF. This chain links TRBV6-1 with TRBJ2-1, with TRBD1 as a possible D gene (6 bases). V shed 6 bases and J shed 0 bases, with 9 bases lying between them. Germline values: CDR1 MNHNS, CDR2 SASEGT. The CDR3 is 14 amino acids.

The V and J genes are TRBV7-3 and TRBJ1-1; tentatively, D is TRBD1 (5 bases). The CDR3 runs 15 residues. The germline gives CDR1 SGHTA, CDR2 FQGTGA. V dropped 4 bases and J dropped 6 bases, with 18 bases sitting between them. The CDR3 loop reads CASSSRAQGGAEAFF. CDR3 bases: TGTGCCAGCAGCTCCAGAGCCCAGGGTGGGGCTGAAGCTTTCTTT.

Concerning this clone: The sample contains more than one DNA sequence encoding this CDR3. The rearrangement links TRBV6-5 to TRBJ2-7; 7 bases are shared with TRBD1. Germline V gene data show CDR1 as MNHEY and CDR2 as SVGAGI. With V trimmed by 0 bases and J by 2 bases, 1 base remained unmatched. This CDR3 spans 14 amino acids. This chain's CDR3 is CASSYSGQPYEQYF. CDR3 sequence (DNA): TGTGCCAGCAGTTACTCGGGACAGCCCTACGAGCAGTACTTC.

The rearrangement uses TRBV7-9 and TRBJ2-1, with D perhaps TRBD1 or TRBD2 (6 bases each). V lost 10 bases, J lost 4 bases, and 17 bases lay in between. CDR3 size: 14 residues. CDR1 is SEHNR and CDR2 is FQNEAQ in the germline V gene (reference sequence). The CDR3 region is CAIPLGGRYNEQFF. CDR3 coding DNA: TGTGCCATCCCCTTGGGGGGCCGGTACAATGAGCAGTTCTTC.

The rearrangement links TRBV19 to TRBJ2-7, with TRBD2 identical over 7 bases. From germline, CDR1 is LNHDA and CDR2 SQIVND (reference sequence). The CDR3 is made up of 16 amino acids. V dropped 6 bases and J dropped 1; count of bases not matched to a gene: 12. The CDR3 DNA sequence: TGTGCCAGTAGGGGGGAGGCGGGAGATTTGTCCTACGAGCAGTACTTC. Amino acid sequence: CASRGEAGDLSYEQYF.

The chain combines TRBV27 with TRBJ2-7, with 7 nucleotides matching TRBD1. Germline V gene lookup returns CDR1 MNHEY and CDR2 SMNVEV (reference sequence). V lost 4 bases and J lost 6; bases outside the gene matches: 3. CDR3 length: 12 residues. The CDR3 region has the DNA TGTGCCAGCAGTTCGACAGGGCGCGAGCAGTACTTC. It specifies CASSSTGREQYF.

The chain couples TRBV2 to TRBJ2-5; D is perhaps TRBD2 (6 bases). The CDR3 extends over 13 amino acids. The germline gives CDR1 SNHLY, CDR2 FYNNEI. The V end was cut by 2 bases, the J end by 5 bases, with 9 bases between. CDR3 residues: CASSERGWETQYF. CDR3 DNA sequence: TGTGCCAGCAGTGAACGGGGGTGGGAGACCCAGTACTTC. The whole variable domain, remainder taken from reference TRBV2 and TRBJ2-5, is EPEVTQTPSHQVTQMGQEVILRCVPISNHLYFYWYRQILGQKVEFLVSFYNNEISEKSEIFDDQFSVERPDGSNFTLKIRSTKLEDSAMYFCASSERGWETQYFGPGTRLLVL.

V is TRBV5-6 and J is TRBJ2-1, with D uncertain. CDR3 length: 18 amino acids. The V gene's germline CDR1 is SGHDT and CDR2 YYEEEE. V was trimmed by 1 base and J by 0 bases, leaving 17 bases between them. The CDR3 protein is CASSLTGLGPSSYNEQFF. The CDR3 DNA reads as TGTGCCAGCAGCTTGACCGGCCTAGGCCCTAGCTCCTACAATGAGCAGTTCTTC.

This chain connects TRBV2 to TRBJ2-7; D is undetermined. The V end lost 6 bases, the J end lost 2 bases, and 8 bases lay between the germline ends. This CDR3 comprises 12 residues. The V gene's germline CDR1 is SNHLY and CDR2 FYNNEI. CDR3: CASRAWTYEQYF. CDR3 bases: TGTGCCAGCAGAGCCTGGACCTACGAGCAGTACTTC.

J is TRBJ2-5 and V is TRBV7-8; no clear D. Germline V gene lookup returns CDR1 SGHVS and CDR2 FQNEAQ. V dropped 5 bases and J dropped 2 bases, with 12 bases sitting between them. The CDR3 contains 14 residues. Written as DNA, the CDR3 is TGTGCCAGCAGCCTTCGACCCTTACAAGAGACCCAGTACTTC. Translation gives CASSLRPLQETQYF.

J is TRBJ2-3 and V is TRBV10-1; D perhaps matches TRBD2 (5 bases). The germline CDR1 and CDR2 sequences are WNHNN and SYGVQD (reference sequence). Trimming stripped 4 bases from V and 5 bases from J, with 13 bases between. The CDR3 sequence is 14 residues long. CDR3 sequence: CASSGVGVGDTQYF. Written as DNA, the CDR3 is TGCGCCAGCAGTGGTGTGGGAGTCGGAGATACGCAGTATTTT.

CDR3 DNA sequence: TGTGCCAGCAGTCTACAGGGGGAGGGCTACGAGCAGTACTTC. Translated: CASSLQGEGYEQYF. This chain joins TRBV6-5 and TRBJ2-7; TRBD1 might be the D (8 bases). The V gene's germline CDR1 is MNHEY and CDR2 SVGAGI. The V and J ends lost 5 bases and 3 bases respectively, with 14 bases between them. CDR3 length equals 14 residues.

CDR3 protein: CASSPTEGVGRTGELFF. The CDR3 DNA reads TGTGCCAGCAGCCCCACGGAAGGAGTAGGGAGGACCGGGGAGCTGTTTTTT. The gene calls are TRBV7-9 and TRBJ2-2; perhaps TRBD2 as D (6 bases). Trimming removed 5 bases at V and 5 bases at J, with 21 bases between. Per the germline V gene, CDR1 is SEHNR and CDR2 is FQNEAQ (reference sequence). The CDR3 runs to 17 residues.

The CDR3 bases are TGTGCCAGTAGCACTTGGACAGGGGGAAAAGAGACCCAGTACTTC. Amino acids: CASSTWTGGKETQYF. The V and J genes are TRBV19 and TRBJ2-5; TRBD1 matches at 10 bases. Germline V CDR1 and CDR2: LNHDA, SQIVND (reference sequence). J lost 3 bases, V lost 6 bases, and 7 bases had no gene match. This CDR3 has 15 residues. Based on the CDR3 plus reference TRBV19 and TRBJ2-5, the full variable domain is DGGITQSPKYLFRKEGQNVTLSCEQNLNHDAMYWYRQDPGQGLRLIYYSQIVNDFQKGDIAEGYSVSREKKESFPLTVTSAQKNPTAFYLCASSTWTGGKETQYFGPGTRLLVL.

The chain combines TRBV29-1 with TRBJ1-1, with no clear D. The CDR3 is 15 amino acids. With 0 bases removed from V and 5 bases from J, the gap between germline ends came to 16 bases. The germline CDR1 and CDR2 sequences are SQVTM and ANQGSEA. The DNA for the CDR3 is TGCAGCGTTGAAGATCTCAGGCAGGTCGAGACTGAAGCTTTCTTT. Its protein is CSVEDLRQVETEAFF.

The chain uses TRBV18 and TRBJ1-2; 7 nucleotides match TRBD1. The germline gives CDR1 KGHSH, CDR2 LQKENI. The CDR3 sequence is 22 residues long. With V trimmed by 5 bases and J by 3 bases, 30 bases remained unmatched. The CDR3 loop is CASSEATGTEDADGPLHYGYTF. The CDR3 region has the DNA TGTGCCAGCTCAGAAGCTACCGGGACAGAGGACGCGGACGGGCCACTACACTATGGCTACACCTTC.